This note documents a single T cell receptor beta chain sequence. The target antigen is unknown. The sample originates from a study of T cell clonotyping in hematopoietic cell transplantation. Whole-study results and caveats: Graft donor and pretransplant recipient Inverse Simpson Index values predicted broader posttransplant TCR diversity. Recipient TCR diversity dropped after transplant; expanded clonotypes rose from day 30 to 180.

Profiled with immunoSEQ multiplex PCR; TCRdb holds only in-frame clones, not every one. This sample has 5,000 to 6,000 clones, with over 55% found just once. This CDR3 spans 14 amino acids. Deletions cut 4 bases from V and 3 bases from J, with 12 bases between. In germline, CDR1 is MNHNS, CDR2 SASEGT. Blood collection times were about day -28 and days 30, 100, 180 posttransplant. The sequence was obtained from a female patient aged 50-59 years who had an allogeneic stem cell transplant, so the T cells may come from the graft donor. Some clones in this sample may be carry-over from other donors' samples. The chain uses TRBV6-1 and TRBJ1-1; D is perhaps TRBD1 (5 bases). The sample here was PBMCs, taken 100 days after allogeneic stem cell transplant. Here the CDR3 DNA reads TGTGCCAGCAGTGGGGGCCAGATTCACACTGAAGCTTTCTTT. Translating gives CASSGGQIHTEAFF.